The present TCR beta chain was sequenced within a study of low-dose radiotherapy and immunotherapy resistance in tumors. Specified time point: after trial treatment. The treatment is: LDRT plus nivolumab, ipilimumab, low-dose cyclophosphamide and aspirin (RACIN trial). Eligibility required advanced solid tumors lacking tumor-infiltrating lymphocytes. This clonotype was seen many times. The CDR3 has 14 amino acids. The V and J ends lost 10 bases and 9 bases respectively, with 19 bases between them. The germline gives CDR1 SNHLY, CDR2 FYNNEI. Primers used for first-strand cDNA, a TRAV- and TRBV-specific set, covered both alpha and beta chains. Both a constant-region primer and a V-primer adapter served to amplify TCRs across roughly 21 PCR cycles. MiXCR, run by TCRdb on the reads, gives a single entry per CDR3 protein. The data contain under 110,000 distinct CDR3 sequences, around 20% of them singletons.

This receptor was taken from a male donor with prostate cancer. The source was PBMCs, collected after low-dose radiotherapy plus immunotherapy. The rearrangement joins TRBV2 to TRBJ1-6; D remains unclear. The CDR3 region is CATGPVFLVSPLHF. The CDR3 DNA sequence: TGTGCCACCGGGCCAGTGTTCTTGGTTTCACCCCTCCACTTT.